This entry features one T cell receptor (beta chain) sequence. Its antigen is undetermined. CDR3 length: 15 residues. V lost 1 base to trimming and J lost 5 bases, with 13 bases between them. From germline, CDR1 is SGHDT and CDR2 YYEEEE. The data are from a study of blood T cells in healthy people across ages. Study-level results: A conclusive naive versus antigen-experienced comparison was prevented by the unsorted PBMCs. Because donor CMV status was unknown, expanded clonotype changes were possibly confounded. Observed TCR beta diversity showed a strong correlation with the percentage of naive T cells as measured by flow cytometry.

A J-beta primer mix and a sample-barcoded 5' primer were used in a second PCR of roughly 7 to 12 cycles. A tag from a template-switch adaptor with 12 random nucleotides marked each cDNA molecule. TCRdb analysed the 5' RACE reads with MiXCR anew, one entry per CDR3 protein. The sample lists 780,000 or so distinct CDR3 sequences, approximately 53% occurring once. The rearrangement uses TRBV5-6 and TRBJ1-5; no reliable D call. Sequencing was performed on blood. The source is a man between 35 and 55 years old in good health. CDR3 residues: CASSLLSGSDQPQHF. The DNA of the CDR3 is TGTGCCAGCAGCTTGTTAAGCGGCAGCGATCAGCCCCAGCATTTT.